Listed below are T cell receptor beta chains from one sample, sequenced in a study of shared clonotypes between healthy human individuals. The data were produced by immunoSEQ multiplex PCR, yet TCRdb's version contains in-frame clones alone and is incomplete. The sample includes about 980,000 clones, 76% of them seen just once. The sequenced sample was memory CD4+ T cells sorted from blood. The receptor set was obtained from a man aged 18 to 29 in good health. CDR3s include the opening cysteine and the closing phenylalanine or tryptophan. D genes are given only for firm matches. The size field is filled for only some rows; it gives once, few, many or a size class.

.,.,TRBV7-9,TRBJ2-5,TGTGCCAGCAGCTTAGGAGCTCCAGAGACCCAGTACTTC,CASSLGAPETQYF
.,.,TRBV6-1,TRBJ1-5,TGTGCCAGCAGTGCCTGGGCTCCAGTGACGTTTAAAGATCAGCCCCAGCATTTT,CASSAWAPVTFKDQPQHF
.,.,TRBV7-9,TRBJ2-2,TGTGCCAGCACCCAGAGCAAGAACACCGGGGAGCTGTTTTTT,CASTQSKNTGELFF
.,.,TRBV25-1,TRBJ1-4,TGTGCCAGCAGTACGTCAGGCTCGGGTGAAAAACTGTTTTTT,CASSTSGSGEKLFF
TRBD1,.,TRBV29-1,TRBJ1-4,TGCAGCGTTGGCGGGGGGACAGTTGAAAAACTGTTTTTT,CSVGGGTVEKLFF
TRBD1,.,TRBV7-2,TRBJ2-2,TGTGCCAGCAGACCGTCGACCGGGACAGGGAACACCGGGGAGCTGTTTTTT,CASRPSTGTGNTGELFF
.,many,TRBV9,TRBJ2-5,TGTGCCAGCAGCGCCGAGCGTGGTCTAGCGCACGAGACCCAGTACTTC,CASSAERGLAHETQYF
TRBD1,.,TRBV9,TRBJ1-5,TGTGCCAGCAGCACCGGGACAGGGGAACGGAATCAGCCCCAGCATTTT,CASSTGTGERNQPQHF
TRBD1,.,TRBV5-1,TRBJ2-7,TGCGCCAGCGCTCGGACAGGGGGCAACGAGCAGTACTTC,CASARTGGNEQYF
.,.,TRBV28,TRBJ1-6,TGTGCCAGCAGTTTGACTAGCGGACTATCACCCCTCCACTTT,CASSLTSGLSPLHF
.,.,TRBV10-2,TRBJ2-7,TGCGCCAGCAGTACAGGCTACGAGCAGTACTTC,CASSTGYEQYF
.,many,TRBV28,TRBJ1-2,TGTGCCAGCACCTCCTCAAGGGAGGGCTACACCTTC,CASTSSREGYTF
.,.,TRBV9,TRBJ2-1,TGTGCCAGCAGCGTGGGCCCTAACAATGAGCAGTTCTTC,CASSVGPNNEQFF
TRBD1,many,TRBV5-4,TRBJ1-1,TGTGCCAGCAGGCCCCCAACAGGGGCCCCCACTGAAGCTTTCTTT,CASRPPTGAPTEAFF